This T cell receptor (beta chain) was captured in a study of shared clonotypes between healthy human individuals. Study-level background: A donor's plate count was three for CD4 naive and three for CD4 memory; CD8 naive had two and CD8 memory one.

Assay execution proceeded at the deep level. Using immunoSEQ multiplex PCR, the repertoire was profiled, and TCRdb retains in-frame clones only, with some absent. The profile covers 2 million to 3 million clones, with roughly 92% appearing a single time and around 0.14% taken by the ten largest. This CDR3 has 15 residues. The germline V gene has CDR1 SGHRS and CDR2 YFSETQ. Trimming shortened V by 4 bases and J by 5 bases, and 18 bases separated the two germline ends. The count of this clone is one. The rearrangement joins TRBV5-1 to TRBJ2-5; D gene unclear. The clonotype originates from a man aged 18 to 29 in good health. The specimen was naive CD4+ T cells sorted from blood. Documented subset: CD45RA+ positively selected. Written as DNA, the CDR3 is TGCGCCAGCAGCCCCGCCGGTAGCCGTGACGAGACCCAGTACTTC. Encoded protein: CASSPAGSRDETQYF. The complete variable domain, with remaining parts taken from reference TRBV5-1 and TRBJ2-5, reads KAGVTQTPRYLIKTRGQQVTLSCSPISGHRSVSWYQQTPGQGLQFLFEYFSETQRNKGNFPGRFSGRQFSNSRSEMNVSTLELGDSALYLCASSPAGSRDETQYFGPGTRLLVL.